The next 12 T cell receptor beta chains were all read from a single sample in a study of blood T cell repertoires in COVID-19. The repertoire was sequenced with immunoSEQ multiplex PCR; TCRdb's copy has only in-frame clones and lacks some. The repertoire holds around 210,000 clones, with around 84% as singletons. Sequences were obtained from peripheral blood. These receptors came from a human donor in a cohort sampled during active COVID-19.

The DNA of the CDR3 is TGTGCCAGCAGCTATACCCGGACTGGGGTTTACGAGCAGTACTTC. Its protein product is CASSYTRTGVYEQYF. The gene calls are TRBV7-2 and TRBJ2-7; tentatively, D is TRBD2 (5 bases). Germline V gene sequence: CDR1 SGHTA, CDR2 FQGNSA. Trimming stripped 4 bases from V and 4 bases from J, with 17 bases between. The CDR3 consists of 15 residues. The full variable domain, in which reference TRBV7-2 and TRBJ2-7 provide the parts outside the CDR3, is GAGVSQSPSNKVTEKGKDVELRCDPISGHTALYWYRQSLGQGLEFLIYFQGNSAPDKSGLPSDRFSAERTGGSVSTLTIQRTQQEDSAVYLCASSYTRTGVYEQYFGPGTRLTVT.

This chain connects TRBV5-1 to TRBJ2-3; no clear D. The CDR3 runs 16 residues. The V gene lost 1 base and the J gene lost 0 bases, with 12 bases spanning the gap. CDR1 and CDR2 from the germline V gene are SGHRS and YFSETQ. The CDR3 region is CASSLQRLASTDTQYF. In DNA, the CDR3 is TGCGCCAGCAGCTTGCAACGATTGGCTAGCACAGATACGCAGTATTTT.

The chain links TRBV2 to TRBJ2-1; a weak D match, TRBD1 (6 bases). The CDR3 contains 14 residues. CDR1 SNHLY and CDR2 FYNNEI come from the germline V gene. Trimming pared 5 bases from V and 1 base from J, leaving 9 bases between. The CDR3 is CASSMGASYNEQFF. Here the CDR3 DNA reads TGTGCCAGCAGTATGGGGGCTTCCTACAATGAGCAGTTCTTC. Together with reference TRBV2 and TRBJ2-1, the CDR3 gives the full variable domain: EPEVTQTPSHQVTQMGQEVILRCVPISNHLYFYWYRQILGQKVEFLVSFYNNEISEKSEIFDDQFSVERPDGSNFTLKIRSTKLEDSAMYFCASSMGASYNEQFFGPGTRLTVL.

V is TRBV7-2 and J is TRBJ2-7, with TRBD1 matching over 7 bases. Germline CDR1 SGHTA, CDR2 FQGNSA. This CDR3 spans 11 amino acids. V was pared by 5 bases and J by 7 bases, with 2 bases of the junction left unmatched. Here the CDR3 DNA reads TGTGCCAGCAGCCCACAGGGGGAGCAGTACTTC. It yields the protein CASSPQGEQYF.

This clone appeared a single time. The genes are TRBV18 and TRBJ2-7; 8 bases are shared with TRBD1. This CDR3 has 14 amino acids. Germline V gene sequence: CDR1 KGHSH, CDR2 LQKENI. V gave up 4 bases and J gave up 5 bases; unmatched junction bases: 7. The CDR3 DNA reads TGTGCCAGCTCACGTAGGACAGGGCGCGACGAGCAGTACTTC. It is translated as CASSRRTGRDEQYF.

The chain joins TRBV5-1 to TRBJ1-3; D may be TRBD1 (5 bases). Germline V lookup: CDR1 SGHRS, CDR2 YFSETQ. The CDR3 length is 17 residues. V lost 2 bases and J lost 2, with 17 bases in between. CDR3 DNA sequence: TGCGCCAGCAGCTTTCAAGGGCCGGGCAGGGCTGGAAACACCATATATTTT. This translates into CASSFQGPGRAGNTIYF.

There are many counts of this clone. J is TRBJ1-5 and V is TRBV7-2; 8 positions agree with TRBD1. After removal of 6 bases from V and 7 bases from J, the junction contained 11 bases not matched to a gene. Germline loops: CDR1 SGHTA, CDR2 FQGNSA. The CDR3 totals 15 residues. CDR3 loop: CASSYNSGGGQPQHF. CDR3 DNA sequence: TGTGCCAGCAGTTACAACTCAGGGGGCGGGCAGCCCCAGCATTTT. The full variable domain, with the rest looked up from reference TRBV7-2 and TRBJ1-5, is GAGVSQSPSNKVTEKGKDVELRCDPISGHTALYWYRQSLGQGLEFLIYFQGNSAPDKSGLPSDRFSAERTGGSVSTLTIQRTQQEDSAVYLCASSYNSGGGQPQHFGDGTRLSIL.

The chain employs TRBV5-1 and TRBJ1-6; D gene ambiguous. V shed 0 bases and J shed 10 bases, with 17 bases lying between them. The CDR3 sequence is 16 residues long. Germline V gene lookup returns CDR1 SGHRS and CDR2 YFSETQ. The CDR3 DNA sequence: TGCGCCAGCAGCTTGGCCTTGACGGCATACGGGTCACCCCTCCACTTT. Translated: CASSLALTAYGSPLHF. Supplemented by reference TRBV5-1 and TRBJ1-6, the full variable domain reads KAGVTQTPRYLIKTRGQQVTLSCSPISGHRSVSWYQQTPGQGLQFLFEYFSETQRNKGNFPGRFSGRQFSNSRSEMNVSTLELGDSALYLCASSLALTAYGSPLHFGNGTRLTVT.

The V gene is TRBV5-1, the J gene TRBJ1-4; 10 positions match TRBD1. There are 19 residues in the CDR3. Per germline, CDR1 SGHRS and CDR2 YFSETQ. Trimming took 2 bases from V and 5 from J; bases not matched to a gene: 15. The DNA for the CDR3 is TGCGCCAGCAGCTTTAACCCGGGACAGGGGCCTAACGGGAATGAAAAACTGTTTTTT. The encoded protein is CASSFNPGQGPNGNEKLFF. The full variable domain, its missing parts supplied by reference TRBV5-1 and TRBJ1-4, is KAGVTQTPRYLIKTRGQQVTLSCSPISGHRSVSWYQQTPGQGLQFLFEYFSETQRNKGNFPGRFSGRQFSNSRSEMNVSTLELGDSALYLCASSFNPGQGPNGNEKLFFGSGTQLSVL.

This chain links TRBV10-3 with TRBJ2-3, with TRBD1 matching 11 bases. The CDR3 extends over 15 amino acids. Germline loops: CDR1 ENHRY, CDR2 SYGVKD. With V trimmed by 6 bases and J by 5 bases, 7 bases remained unmatched. In DNA form, the CDR3 reads TGTGCCATCAGCTCCCCGGACAGGGGGCTAGATACGCAGTATTTT. Protein: CAISSPDRGLDTQYF.

The chain uses TRBV27 and TRBJ2-5, with a possible D match to TRBD2 (5 bases). Germline V gene data show CDR1 as MNHEY and CDR2 as SMNVEV (reference sequence). Trimming removed 0 bases at V and 3 bases at J, with 11 bases between. The CDR3 length is 15 residues. The chain's CDR3 is CASSLSGREEETQYF. The CDR3 coding sequence is TGTGCCAGCAGTTTATCGGGCCGGGAAGAAGAGACCCAGTACTTC.

The genes are TRBV7-2 and TRBJ2-7; D is possibly TRBD1 (8 bases). With 2 bases removed from V and 3 bases from J, the gap between germline ends came to 14 bases. CDR1 and CDR2 from the germline V gene are SGHTA and FQGNSA. There are 15 residues in the CDR3. CDR3 in DNA: TGTGCCAGCAGCTTACATACAGGGGGGGTCTACGAGCAGTACTTC. Protein sequence: CASSLHTGGVYEQYF.